Listed below are T cell receptor beta chains from one sample, sequenced in a study of cytomegalovirus exposure and HLA in healthy donors. Profiling relied on immunoSEQ multiplex PCR, and the TCRdb table lists in-frame clones only, not all of them. Of around 170,000 clones in the sample, roughly 85% were seen once. The sequenced material came from PBMCs. Every receptor here comes from a man younger than 35 in good health and CMV-seropositive. Both conserved end residues are part of each CDR3. D genes are given only for firm matches. Not every row has a clone size; where given, it reads once, few, many or a size class.

>TRBD1|.|TRBJ1-5|14|TRBV2
CASSRDRAAQPQHF
TGTGCCAGCAGTAGGGACAGGGCGGCTCAGCCCCAGCATTTT
>.|.|TRBJ1-5|11|TRBV28
CASSPGGPQHF
TGTGCCAGCAGTCCGGGAGGACCCCAGCATTTT
>.|.|TRBJ1-3|17|TRBV9
CASSALGAGRAGNTIYF
TGTGCCAGCAGCGCCCTGGGGGCCGGTCGCGCAGGAAACACCATATATTTT
>.|few|TRBJ2-1|13|TRBV7-9
CASSPSEYNEQFF
TGTGCCAGCAGTCCTAGCGAGTACAATGAGCAGTTCTTC
>.|.|TRBJ2-6|17|TRBV19
CASSIGQVVSGANVLTF
TGTGCCAGTAGTATAGGCCAGGTAGTCTCTGGGGCCAACGTCCTGACTTTC
>TRBD2|few|TRBJ2-1|15|TRBV28
CASSPWTSGGDEQFF
TGTGCCAGCAGCCCCTGGACTAGCGGGGGTGATGAGCAGTTCTTC
>TRBD1|.|TRBJ2-7|15|TRBV5-4
CASSLDRGKGYEQYF
TGTGCCAGCAGCTTGGACAGGGGAAAGGGTTACGAGCAGTACTTC
>.|.|TRBJ2-2|16|TRBV10-1
CASSEGLLQNTGELFF
TGCGCCAGCAGTGAGGGACTCCTCCAGAACACCGGGGAGCTGTTTTTT
>.|few|TRBJ2-1|14|TRBV21-1
CASRGLLLYNEQFF
TGTGCCAGCCGTGGGCTACTTCTCTACAATGAGCAGTTCTTC
>.|once|TRBJ1-3|15|TRBV2
CASTEQGNSGNTIYF
TGTGCCAGCACCGAGCAGGGCAACTCTGGAAACACCATATATTTT
>.|once|TRBJ1-1|15|TRBV27
CASSPEQGLNTEAFF
TGTGCCAGCAGTCCCGAACAGGGTTTGAACACTGAAGCTTTCTTT
>TRBD1|.|TRBJ2-7|15|TRBV28
CASSLWQGVTYEQYF
TGTGCCAGCAGTTTATGGCAGGGGGTTACCTACGAGCAGTACTTC
>.|.|TRBJ1-1|15|TRBV6-5
CASRPYDRLNTEAFF
TGTGCCAGTAGACCCTACGACAGGCTGAACACTGAAGCTTTCTTT
>.|.|TRBJ1-2|13|TRBV29-1
CSAWGGELLGYTF
TGCAGCGCTTGGGGGGGCGAGCTTCTTGGCTACACCTTC
>.|once|TRBJ2-5|13|TRBV7-2
CASGTRGGETQYF
TGTGCCAGCGGCACTAGGGGAGGTGAGACCCAGTACTTC
>.|.|TRBJ1-3|15|TRBV11-2
CASSLVFNSGNTIYF
TGTGCCAGCAGCTTAGTTTTTAACTCTGGAAACACCATATATTTT
>TRBD1|.|TRBJ2-7|14|TRBV5-1
CASSPRQGPYEQYF
TGCGCCAGCAGCCCGCGACAGGGTCCCTACGAGCAGTACTTC
>.|.|TRBJ2-3|13|TRBV5-1
CASSLEGPHTQYF
TGCGCCAGCAGCTTGGAGGGGCCGCATACGCAGTATTTT
>.|.|TRBJ2-1|12|TRBV5-6
CASSFRVNEQFF
TGTGCCAGCAGCTTTCGGGTCAATGAGCAGTTCTTC
>TRBD2|.|TRBJ2-7|14|TRBV7-3
CASSPSGGEYEQYF
TGTGCCAGCAGCCCTAGCGGAGGGGAGTACGAGCAGTACTTC
>TRBD1|.|TRBJ1-4|14|TRBV30
CAGTGRHVMEKLFF
TGTGCCGGGACAGGGCGGCACGTGATGGAAAAACTGTTTTTT
>.|.|TRBJ1-1|15|TRBV5-6
CASSLVGGTVTEAFF
TGTGCCAGCAGCTTGGTGGGGGGTACGGTAACTGAAGCTTTCTTT
>TRBD1|.|TRBJ1-5|15|TRBV28
CASSLSGGFSQPQHF
TGTGCCAGCAGTTTATCAGGGGGGTTTTCTCAGCCCCAGCATTTT
>TRBD1|.|TRBJ1-2|14|TRBV7-2
CASSLFDRAAGYTF
TGTGCCAGCAGCTTATTCGACAGGGCGGCTGGCTACACCTTC
>.|.|TRBJ1-2|12|TRBV5-1
CASSLATDSLYF
TGCGCCAGCAGCTTGGCGACAGACTCTTTATACTTC
>.|.|TRBJ1-5|15|TRBV2
CASSTDGDSNQPQHF
TGTGCCAGCAGTACGGACGGGGATAGCAATCAGCCCCAGCATTTT
>TRBD1|.|TRBJ1-2|16|TRBV28
CASSSFRQGPLYGYTF
TGTGCCAGCAGTTCCTTCAGACAGGGACCACTCTATGGCTACACCTTC
>.|.|TRBJ1-5|15|TRBV13
CASSLRQDGNQPQHF
TGTGCCAGCAGCTTACGGCAGGATGGCAATCAGCCCCAGCATTTT
>TRBD2|.|TRBJ2-2|15|TRBV11-2
CASSLVGGDGGELFF
TGTGCCAGCAGCTTAGTCGGGGGGGATGGCGGGGAGCTGTTTTTT
>.|.|TRBJ1-1|15|TRBV13
CASSSLGAANTEAFF
TGTGCCAGCAGCTCTTTGGGGGCAGCGAACACTGAAGCTTTCTTT
>TRBD1|.|TRBJ1-1|14|TRBV5-1
CASSLDREGTEAFF
TGCGCCAGCAGTTTGGACAGGGAAGGAACTGAAGCTTTCTTT
>TRBD1|.|TRBJ1-1|15|TRBV2
CASSGQGEGNTEAFF
TGTGCCAGCAGTGGACAGGGGGAGGGAAACACTGAAGCTTTCTTT
>TRBD1|.|TRBJ1-4|16|TRBV10-3
CAISDDRGRANEKLFF
TGTGCCATCAGTGATGACAGGGGAAGGGCTAATGAAAAACTGTTTTTT
>.|.|TRBJ2-3|13|TRBV4-1
CASSQANADTQYF
TGCGCCAGCAGCCAAGCTAATGCAGATACGCAGTATTTT
>TRBD1|once|TRBJ1-6|15|TRBV6-5
CASSYQGQGTSPLHF
TGTGCCAGCAGTTACCAGGGACAGGGTACTTCACCCCTCCACTTT